The next 28 T cell receptor beta chains were all read from a single sample in a study of T cells in Graves' hyperthyroidism and ophthalmopathy. Authors of the study amplified TCR beta CDR3 regions from RNA transcripts. TCR CDR3 regions were first amplified by RT-PCR with HTBI primers. TCRdb re-called the multiplex PCR reads with MiXCR, one entry per CDR3 protein. This sample has under 400,000 distinct CDR3 sequences, with less than 20% found just once. Sequenced material: blood. The receptors were sampled from a woman between 18 and 29 years old with Graves' hyperthyroidism that later progressed to Graves' ophthalmopathy.

This clonotype came up many times. The chain recombines TRBV4-1 with TRBJ1-4; D is possibly TRBD1 (6 bases). Germline values: CDR1 MGHRA, CDR2 YSYEKL. This CDR3 is built from 14 residues. V was shortened by 4 bases and J by 5 bases, with 11 bases between the two germline ends. The CDR3 protein is CASSPRGGNEKLFF. As DNA, the CDR3 is TGCGCCAGCAGCCCTAGAGGGGGGAATGAAAAACTGTTTTTT.

This clonotype was seen repeatedly, ten times or more. V and J are TRBV7-8 and TRBJ2-5; 7 nucleotides line up with TRBD1. The J segment lost 5 bases and the V segment lost 0 bases, leaving 9 bases of the junction unmatched. Per germline, CDR1 SGHVS and CDR2 FQNEAQ. The CDR3 consists of 16 residues. The CDR3 nucleotides are TGTGCCAGCAGCTTAGCGGGGGACAGCCCCCGGGAGACCCAGTACTTC. It codes for CASSLAGDSPRETQYF.

This clonotype was seen only a few times. The V and J genes are TRBV29-1 and TRBJ2-1; D may be TRBD2 (6 bases). CDR1 and CDR2 from the germline V gene are SQVTM and ANQGSEA. V was shortened by 0 bases and J by 4 bases, with 10 bases between the two germline ends. CDR3 size: 14 residues. The CDR3 nucleotides read TGCAGCGTTGAAGATTGGCGGGAATACAATGAGCAGTTCTTC. It is translated as CSVEDWREYNEQFF.

Ten or more counts support this clonotype. V and J are TRBV20-1 and TRBJ2-7, with 8 bases that match TRBD2. Germline V gene sequence: CDR1 DFQATT, CDR2 SNEGSKA (reference sequence). V lost 4 bases and J lost 3; bases outside the gene matches: 8. There are 14 residues in the CDR3. In DNA form, the CDR3 reads TGCAGTGCTACCCAGACTAGCGACTTCTACGAGCAGTACTTC. Translation: CSATQTSDFYEQYF.

This clonotype was detected many times. The V and J genes are TRBV19 and TRBJ2-7, with TRBD2 matching 13 bases. The J segment lost 6 bases and the V segment lost 5 bases, leaving 4 bases of the junction unmatched. This CDR3 is 14 amino acids long. Germline-derived CDR1 and CDR2 are LNHDA and SQIVND (reference sequence). CDR3 residues: CASSWTSGSPEQYF. The CDR3 DNA reads as TGTGCCAGTAGTTGGACTAGCGGGAGCCCCGAGCAGTACTTC.

To note about this clonotype: At one boundary the junction diverges from the germline segment, which might be a read error. The chain recombines TRBV29-1 with TRBJ2-2; a weak D match, TRBD2 (5 bases). The germline V gene has CDR1 SQVTM and CDR2 ANQGSEA. The CDR3 covers 14 residues. The CDR3, as DNA: TGCAGCGTTGAAGGGGATACGAACACCGGGGAGCCGTTTTTT. It translates to CSVEGDTNTGEPFF.

This clonotype was picked up many times. V usage is TRBV7-9 and J usage is TRBJ1-2, with 8 nucleotides matching TRBD1. There are 13 residues in the CDR3. V lost 1 base to trimming and J lost 6 bases; unmatched junction nucleotides: 1. CDR1 and CDR2 (germline): SEHNR, FQNEAQ (reference sequence). CDR3 nucleotides: TGTGCCAGCAGCTTAGGGACAGGGCATGGCTACACCTTC. Translation gives CASSLGTGHGYTF.

This sequence joins TRBV19 and TRBJ1-5; D unresolved. Looked up from germline, CDR1 is LNHDA and CDR2 is SQIVND (reference sequence). V lost 5 bases to trimming and J lost 5 bases, with 10 bases between them. This CDR3 region has 13 residues. CDR3 bases: TGTGCCAGTAGTTATACCGTGGATCAGCCCCAGCATTTT. As protein: CASSYTVDQPQHF. Looking up the rest from reference TRBV19 and TRBJ1-5 gives the full variable domain: DGGITQSPKYLFRKEGQNVTLSCEQNLNHDAMYWYRQDPGQGLRLIYYSQIVNDFQKGDIAEGYSVSREKKESFPLTVTSAQKNPTAFYLCASSYTVDQPQHFGDGTRLSIL.

CDR3 bases: TGTGCCAGCAGTGAGGCGGAAGGGGGGAGGCTAGCGGGAGGGAAAGAGACCCAGTACTTC. It encodes CASSEAEGGRLAGGKETQYF. J is TRBJ2-5 and V is TRBV6-1; TRBD2 agrees at 12 bases. The CDR3 is 20 amino acids. The junction had 17 bases not matched to a gene; V was cut back by 3 bases and J by 3 bases. Per the germline V gene, CDR1 is MNHNS and CDR2 is SASEGT.

This clonotype showed up just a few times. The rearrangement uses TRBV5-1 and TRBJ1-4; TRBD1 matches 7 bases. The trim removed 4 bases at V and 8 bases at J, leaving 5 bases unmatched. The CDR3 sequence is 13 residues long. Germline V gene data show CDR1 as SGHRS and CDR2 as YFSETQ. The CDR3 DNA reads as TGCGCCAGCAGCCCCCGGGACAGCGAAAAACTGTTTTTT. It is translated as CASSPRDSEKLFF.

Only one count was recorded for this clonotype. A junction boundary mismatches the germline segment, possibly from a read error. The chain links TRBV7-9 to TRBJ2-2, with a possible D match to TRBD2 (5 bases). Germline V gene sequence: CDR1 SEHNR, CDR2 FQNEAQ (reference sequence). The CDR3 sequence is 14 residues long. DNA of the CDR3: TGTGCCAGCAGCCCACGCATAGTGGCCGGGGAGCGGTTTTTT. Translating gives CASSPRIVAGERFF.

This clonotype has at least ten counts. The chain employs TRBV18 and TRBJ2-5; D is ambiguous. There are 11 residues in the CDR3. The ends were cut back, 2 bases at V and 6 bases at J, with 4 bases in the middle. Germline V lookup: CDR1 KGHSH, CDR2 LQKENI. CDR3 coding DNA: TGTGCCAGCTCACCAGTACAGACCCAGTACTTC. Protein: CASSPVQTQYF. Full variable domain (remainder filled in from reference TRBV18 and TRBJ2-5): NAGVMQNPRHLVRRRGQEARLRCSPMKGHSHVYWYRQLPEEGLKFMVYLQKENIIDESGMPKERFSAEFPKEGPSILRIQQVVRGDSAAYFCASSPVQTQYFGPGTRLLVL.

With regard to this clonotype: Given the absence of the conserved phenylalanine or tryptophan at the CDR3 end, a read error is likely. This chain uses TRBV24-1 with TRBJ1-5, with unresolved D. The CDR3 runs 14 residues. CDR1 and CDR2 from the germline V gene are KGHDR and SFDVKD. V lost 1 base and J 6 bases, leaving 9 bases between the germline ends. The CDR3 is CATSDLWSSQPQHL. CDR3 sequence (DNA): TGTGCCACCAGTGATTTATGGAGTTCTCAGCCCCAGCATCTT.

The V gene is TRBV20-1, the J gene TRBJ1-5, with 7 bases identical to TRBD1. V shed 3 bases, J shed 3 bases, and the junction held 5 bases outside the gene matches. This CDR3 spans 14 amino acids. Germline values: CDR1 DFQATT, CDR2 SNEGSKA (reference sequence). As DNA, the CDR3 is TGCAGTGCTAGTGCAGGGGGTACCAATCAGCCCCAGCATTTT. It specifies CSASAGGTNQPQHF.

This clonotype was counted many times. The chain carries TRBV20-1 and TRBJ2-3, with a tentative D call TRBD2 (6 bases). Germline loops: CDR1 DFQATT, CDR2 SNEGSKA (reference sequence). The CDR3 consists of 12 residues. The germline V and J ends were trimmed by 4 bases and 9 bases, with 14 bases remaining between them. CDR3 loop: CSATRTKQTQYF. CDR3 nucleotides: TGCAGTGCTACTCGGACTAAACAGACGCAGTATTTT.

The V gene is TRBV27, the J gene TRBJ2-1; D possibly corresponds to TRBD2 (5 bases). This CDR3 has 15 residues. CDR1 and CDR2 from the germline V gene are MNHEY and SMNVEV (reference sequence). Between the trimmed V and J ends, which lost 2 bases and 4 bases, there was a span of 12 bases. This CDR3 is CASSLGSRAYNEQFF. Here the CDR3 DNA reads TGTGCCAGCAGTTTAGGGTCGAGGGCGTACAATGAGCAGTTCTTC.

In regard to this clonotype: Since a much larger clone is just one base distant, this may be a read error. The chain links TRBV28 to TRBJ2-7; 7 bases are shared with TRBD1. Germline-derived CDR1 and CDR2 are MDHEN and SYDVKM. V shed 8 bases, J shed 5 bases, and the junction held 18 bases outside the gene matches. CDR3 length: 16 residues. CDR3 region: CASFAHRDSRSNEQYF. Here the CDR3 DNA reads TGTGCCAGCTTCGCCCACCGGGACAGCCGTTCGAACGAGCAGTACTTC.

This clonotype was seen repeatedly, ten times or more. The chain joins TRBV5-1 to TRBJ1-1; D not resolved. Trimming removed 4 bases at V and 0 bases at J, with 25 bases between. Germline CDR1 SGHRS, CDR2 YFSETQ. The CDR3 sequence is 19 residues long. CDR3 loop: CASSKKIIGRTGLNTEAFF. CDR3 nucleotides: TGCGCCAGCAGCAAGAAAATCATAGGGCGTACTGGTTTGAACACTGAAGCTTTCTTT.

This sequence joins TRBV28 and TRBJ2-1, with D unclear. Between the trimmed V and J ends, which lost 5 bases and 12 bases, there was a span of 11 bases. Per germline, CDR1 MDHEN and CDR2 SYDVKM. The CDR3 has 11 residues. CDR3 coding DNA: TGTGCCAGCAGTGTCAATTATGGGCAGTTCTTC. Protein product: CASSVNYGQFF. Filled out from reference TRBV28 and TRBJ2-1, the complete variable domain reads DVKVTQSSRYLVKRTGEKVFLECVQDMDHENMFWYRQDPGLGLRLIYFSYDVKMKEKGDIPEGYSVSREKKERFSLILESASTNQTSMYLCASSVNYGQFFGPGTRLTVL.

A remark on this clonotype: A read error may explain this, as a much larger clone is one base away. The chain joins TRBV12-3 or TRBV12-4 to TRBJ2-1; 7 nucleotides match TRBD2. V shed 3 bases, J shed 2 bases, and the junction held 4 bases outside the gene matches. The CDR3 contains 15 residues. The CDR3 coding sequence is TGTGCCAGCAGTTTCTCGGGGGGACCCTACAATGAGCAGTTCTTC. Its translation is CASSFSGGPYNEQFF.

This clonotype has only a few counts. The V and J genes are TRBV6-1 and TRBJ2-3, with 8 bases that match TRBD2. After removal of 1 base from V and 5 bases from J, the junction contained 8 bases not matched to a gene. The germline V gene encodes CDR1 MNHNS and CDR2 SASEGT. CDR3 size: 16 residues. The CDR3 DNA reads as TGTGCCAGCAGTGAAGGGGTTAGCGGGATGGGAGATACGCAGTATTTT. Residues: CASSEGVSGMGDTQYF.

The rearrangement uses TRBV20-1 and TRBJ2-1, with TRBD2 matching 11 bases. This CDR3 spans 22 amino acids. Germline loops: CDR1 DFQATT, CDR2 SNEGSKA (reference sequence). The V gene end was trimmed by 0 bases and the J gene end by 0 bases; junction bases not matched to a gene: 19. DNA for the CDR3: TGCAGTGCTAGAGATCTTATCGCGGGGGTAGCGGGAGGGCCTAGCTCCTACAATGAGCAGTTCTTC. It yields the protein CSARDLIAGVAGGPSSYNEQFF.

This clonotype was seen repeatedly, ten times or more. The chain joins TRBV28 to TRBJ2-1; TRBD2 matches at 14 bases. Germline loops: CDR1 MDHEN, CDR2 SYDVKM. V lost 6 bases, J lost 1 base, and 11 bases stayed unmatched. The CDR3 contains 19 residues. Here the CDR3 DNA reads TGTGCCAGCAGGGGACAGCTAAGACTAGCGGGAGGGTCCTACAATGAGCAGTTCTTC. Translating gives CASRGQLRLAGGSYNEQFF.

This clonotype has at least ten counts. The gene calls are TRBV28 and TRBJ2-3; D is unresolved. The CDR3 spans 16 residues. Deletions cut 8 bases from V and 0 bases from J, with 18 bases between. Looked up from germline, CDR1 is MDHEN and CDR2 is SYDVKM. CDR3 residues: CASGLPLSTSTDTQYF. CDR3 nucleotides: TGTGCCAGCGGCTTACCCCTGAGCACTAGCACAGATACGCAGTATTTT.

The CDR3: CSARDLTGTSGSTDTQYF. DNA of the CDR3: TGCAGTGCTAGAGATCTAACTGGGACTAGCGGTAGCACAGATACGCAGTATTTT. V and J are TRBV20-1 and TRBJ2-3; 11 nucleotides align to TRBD2. The CDR3 runs to 18 residues. The germline V gene encodes CDR1 DFQATT and CDR2 SNEGSKA (reference sequence). V lost 0 bases to trimming and J lost 0 bases; unmatched junction nucleotides: 8.

This clonotype was seen more than once but under ten times. The CDR3 DNA sequence: TGTGCCAGCAGCCCCTTTGCCGGGACTAGTACAGATACGCAGTATTTT. It yields the protein CASSPFAGTSTDTQYF. This chain connects TRBV5-6 to TRBJ2-3; 8 positions match TRBD2. The trim removed 4 bases at V and 3 bases at J, leaving 10 bases unmatched. Germline CDR1 and CDR2: SGHDT and YYEEEE. The CDR3 spans 16 residues.

This clonotype appeared a few times. The chain uses TRBV19 and TRBJ2-7, with 7 bases fitting TRBD2. CDR3 size: 14 residues. Germline-derived CDR1 and CDR2 are LNHDA and SQIVND (reference sequence). J lost 6 bases, V lost 5 bases, and 10 bases had no gene match. In nucleotides, the CDR3 is TGTGCCAGTAGTCACGACCGGGACTACTCCGAGCAGTACTTC. Its translation: CASSHDRDYSEQYF.

The table lists this clonotype with a few counts. The chain uses TRBV24-1 and TRBJ2-5; D may be TRBD2 (5 bases). The CDR3 extends over 15 amino acids. Trimming pared 4 bases from V and 2 bases from J, leaving 13 bases between. Germline-derived CDR1 and CDR2 are KGHDR and SFDVKD. CDR3 DNA sequence: TGTGCCACCAGTGACCCAAGACTACCTCAAGAGACCCAGTACTTC. Protein: CATSDPRLPQETQYF.